The source of this T cell receptor beta chain is a study of technical replicates of blood from a few donors. The CDR3 has 15 amino acids. CDR1 and CDR2 (germline): MNHEY, SMNVEV (reference sequence). After removal of 0 bases from V and 4 bases from J, the junction contained 4 bases not matched to a gene. The sample holds one count of this clone. This table comes from immunoSEQ multiplex PCR, and its TCRdb copy is limited to in-frame clones, with some not included. Here the sample spans around 98,000 clones, 90% to 97% being singletons. This TCR was recovered from a human donor in good health. Sequencing was carried out using T cells isolated from PBMCs. The V call is TRBV27, the J call TRBJ2-7, with 9 bases aligning to TRBD2. CDR3 residues: CASSLSLAGIYEQYF. CDR3 DNA: TGTGCCAGCAGTTTATCCCTAGCGGGGATTTACGAGCAGTACTTC.